Below are 10 T cell receptor beta chains sequenced from a single sample in a study of blood T cells in healthy people across ages (dated by TCRdb to 2013 to 2016). The library relied on 5' RACE. The run used an Illumina HiSeq 2500. A second 7 to 11 cycle PCR used a sample-barcoded 5' primer and a J-beta primer mix. The raw public reads went through TCRdb reprocessing: fastp at Q25, MiXCR clone calling, in-frame beta chains kept. Each CDR3 protein appears once, grouped with its most common genes and DNA. Counted in this sample were about 800,000 distinct CDR3 sequences; about three fifths of them appeared once. Roughly 20% of the sample rests with the top ten. The sequencing sample was made of blood. These receptor sequences come from a man between 25 and 39 years old in good health.

This chain uses TRBV4-3 with TRBJ2-2; D might be TRBD2 (5 bases). This CDR3 contains 15 residues. Trimming left V 0 bases short and J 8 bases short, with 13 bases between. CDR1 and CDR2 from the germline V gene are LGHNA and YSLEER. The CDR3 protein is CASSQDRGLSGELFF. CDR3 DNA sequence: TGCGCCAGCAGCCAAGATCGGGGATTGTCTGGGGAGCTGTTTTTT.

Written as DNA, the CDR3 is TGTGCCAGCAGCTCCTGGGTAGATACGCAGTATTTT. Its protein is CASSSWVDTQYF. The chain is built from TRBV7-2 and TRBJ2-3, with D unclear. The CDR3 is 12 residues long. The ends were cut back, 4 bases at V and 5 bases at J, with 7 bases in the middle. Germline-derived CDR1 and CDR2 are SGHTA and FQGNSA.

The chain recombines TRBV28 with TRBJ2-1, with 10 bases lining up with TRBD2. The CDR3 is made up of 14 amino acids. With V trimmed by 4 bases and J by 9 bases, 6 bases remained unmatched. Germline-derived CDR1 and CDR2 are MDHEN and SYDVKM. The CDR3 here is CASSSSGRPVEQFF. CDR3 nucleotides: TGTGCCAGCAGTTCTAGCGGGAGACCGGTTGAGCAGTTCTTC.

V is TRBV7-3 and J is TRBJ2-4, with TRBD2 matching 7 bases. The J call may be faulty, since TRBJ2-7 better matches the DNA end. Germline V CDR1 and CDR2: SGHTA, FQGTGA. The CDR3 runs 14 residues. The CDR3 spells CASSLKAGAYEQYF. The CDR3 DNA reads as TGTGCCAGCAGCTTAAAGGCGGGAGCCTACGAGCAGTACTTC.

The gene calls are TRBV6-1 and TRBJ1-6; tentative D call: TRBD1 (6 bases). Trimming shortened V by 6 bases and J by 4 bases, and 19 bases separated the two germline ends. Germline V gene sequence: CDR1 MNHNS, CDR2 SASEGT. The CDR3 sequence is 17 residues long. This CDR3 reads CASRTGTRVEYNSPLHF. CDR3 DNA sequence: TGTGCCAGCAGGACCGGGACAAGAGTAGAGTATAATTCACCCCTCCACTTT.

The chain recombines TRBV30 with TRBJ1-1; D remains ambiguous. The CDR3 length is 14 residues. Trimming cost V 5 bases and J 0 bases, with 13 bases left between them. Germline V gene lookup returns CDR1 GTSNPN and CDR2 SVGIG (reference sequence). CDR3 sequence: CAWGGTPVNTEAFF. Here the CDR3 DNA reads TGTGCCTGGGGAGGAACCCCAGTGAACACTGAAGCTTTCTTT. Looking up the rest from reference TRBV30 and TRBJ1-1 gives the full variable domain: SQTIHQWPATLVQPVGSPLSLECTVEGTSNPNLYWYRQAAGRGLQLLFYSVGIGQISSEVPQNLSASRPQDRQFILSSKKLLLSDSGFYLCAWGGTPVNTEAFFGQGTRLTVV.

V gene TRBV20-1 combines with J gene TRBJ1-5; TRBD1 matches at 7 bases. V lost 3 bases, J lost 3 bases, and 11 bases stayed unmatched. The germline V gene has CDR1 DFQATT and CDR2 SNEGSKA (reference sequence). The CDR3 runs 16 residues. The CDR3 spells CSASAHTGTDNQPQHF. The CDR3 DNA sequence: TGCAGTGCTAGTGCCCATACCGGGACAGACAATCAGCCCCAGCATTTT.

This clonotype showed up just once. The chain combines TRBV6-1 with TRBJ1-2; D unclear. Germline loops: CDR1 MNHNS, CDR2 SASEGT. V dropped 1 base and J dropped 3 bases, with 9 bases sitting between them. The CDR3 runs 14 residues. DNA for the CDR3: TGTGCCAGCAGTGAAGGGGGTCAAGACTATGGCTACACCTTC. It yields the protein CASSEGGQDYGYTF.

This clonotype was observed a few times. The chain uses TRBV4-3 and TRBJ2-1; D gene uncertain. V was shortened by 0 bases and J by 4 bases, with 19 bases between the two germline ends. The CDR3 is 18 residues long. CDR1 LGHNA and CDR2 YSLEER come from the germline V gene. CDR3 region: CASSQDSRVGSAYNEQFF. CDR3 DNA sequence: TGCGCCAGCAGCCAAGATAGTCGGGTAGGGTCGGCTTACAATGAGCAGTTCTTC.

This clonotype was picked up many times. The CDR3: CANKDGSTDTQYF. CDR3 coding DNA: TGTGCCAACAAGGACGGTTCCACAGATACGCAGTATTTT. The chain recombines TRBV10-3 with TRBJ2-3; D gene uncertain. Germline-derived CDR1 and CDR2 are ENHRY and SYGVKD. The CDR3 loop spans 13 amino acids. Trimming pared 10 bases from V and 2 bases from J, leaving 13 bases between.